The entry that follows covers one TCR beta chain sequence. Antigen unknown. This sample was taken from a study of CD8 T cells in Susac syndrome. Trimming removed 6 bases at V and 0 bases at J, with 12 bases between. CDR3 size: 15 residues. Per germline, CDR1 DFQATT and CDR2 SNEGSKA (reference sequence). Random hexamers served to reverse transcribe roughly 0.5 to 1 ug RNA. TCR beta CDR3 was amplified by immunoSEQ multiplex PCR. This amplification extended across 54 Vbeta and 13 Jbeta segments. Via MiXCR, TCRdb re-called the immunoSEQ multiplex PCR reads, giving one row per CDR3 protein. The table lists nearly 200,000 distinct CDR3 sequences, 90% to 95% of them singletons. CD8+ and CD4+ T cells taken from blood had their TCR beta sequenced. TEMRA cells were FACS-enriched, with CD8+ and CD4+ T cells isolated negatively. Whole-study findings and limits: In its TCR sequencing and HLA analysis, the study acknowledged that the number of individuals was relatively small.

V and J are TRBV20-1 and TRBJ1-6; a possible D gene is TRBD1 (6 bases). Sequenced material: CD4+ T cells from PBMCs. The sequence was obtained from a human donor with multiple sclerosis. CDR3 region: CSAFDRSSYNSPLHF. CDR3 coding DNA: TGCAGTGCGTTCGACAGGAGCTCCTATAATTCACCCCTCCACTTT.